A few counts support the clone carrying this T cell receptor (beta chain). Carrying unique molecular identifiers, the cDNA also gained a universal primer site through template switching. A single record per CDR3 protein comes from TCRdb applying MiXCR to the 5' RACE reads. Of approximately 500,000 distinct CDR3 sequences in the sample, approximately 24% were seen once. The data stem from a study of identical twins. Germline V CDR1 and CDR2: SQVTM, ANQGSEA. The CDR3 is made up of 14 amino acids. V lost 3 bases to trimming and J lost 3 bases, with 13 bases between them. These data were likewise used in another study, on T cells expressing NK-cell markers. From that report: According to the study, TCR beta repertoires originated from sorted CD3+CD56+NKG2C+, CD3+CD56+NKG2C- and CD3+CD56-NKG2C+ T cells.

The rearrangement links TRBV29-1 to TRBJ2-3; D is perhaps TRBD1 (7 bases). The sequencing input was CD4+ T cells sorted from blood. The TCR sequence derives from a woman under 30 in good health. The CDR3 loop reads CSVDLPGGTDTQYF. The CDR3 DNA sequence: TGCAGCGTTGATCTACCAGGGGGGACAGATACGCAGTATTTT.